This is a list of T cell receptor beta chains from one sample in a study of early T cells in non-severe SARS-CoV-2 infection. TCRdb passed the 5' RACE reads through MiXCR, listing each CDR3 protein once. The sample consists of 55,000 to 65,000 distinct CDR3 sequences, 8.5% to 10% of them appearing once. Sequencing was performed on whole blood. The receptor set was obtained from an adult who was a healthcare worker with PCR-confirmed SARS-CoV-2 infection or an uninfected control (not recorded which). Both conserved end residues are part of each CDR3. A D gene is named only where the DNA matches it firmly. Clone size is given for some rows only: seen once, a few or many times, or a class if the clone is expanded.

j_call,d_call,clone_size,v_call,cdr3_length,cdr3_nt,cdr3_aa
TRBJ2-7,TRBD2,many,TRBV6-5,15,TGTGCCAGCAGCCCCGAATTCAGGACTAGCGGCGAGCAGTACTTC,CASSPEFRTSGEQYF
TRBJ2-1,TRBD2,many,TRBV7-8,15,TGTGCCAGCCGCGCCACTAGCGGGAGCTACGATGAGCAGTTCTTC,CASRATSGSYDEQFF
TRBJ1-2,NA,NA,TRBV5-5,12,TGTGCCAGCAGCTTGAGGAACTATGGCTACACCTTC,CASSLRNYGYTF
TRBJ2-5,NA,many,TRBV4-3,14,TGCGCCAGCAGCCAAGAACGGGGTCCAGAGACCCAGTACTTC,CASSQERGPETQYF
TRBJ2-6,TRBD1,few,TRBV19,16,TGTGCCTCCTCCGACAGGGCCCGCTCTGGGGCCAACGTCCTGACTTTC,CASSDRARSGANVLTF
TRBJ2-5,NA,many,TRBV28,11,TGTGCCAGCAGCCCAAGGGAGACCCAGTACTTC,CASSPRETQYF
TRBJ1-5,NA,many,TRBV5-1,14,TGCGCCAGCAGCCCGAGTCCGGGTGATCAGCCCCAGCATTTT,CASSPSPGDQPQHF
TRBJ1-1,NA,NA,TRBV6-1,13,TGTGCCAGCAGTGAAATTGGAGGGACTGAAGCTTTCTTT,CASSEIGGTEAFF
TRBJ1-6,TRBD1,many,TRBV5-5,13,TGTGCCAGCAGCCTGGACAGGAATTCACCCCTCCACTTT,CASSLDRNSPLHF
TRBJ2-2,NA,many,TRBV29-1,14,TGCAGCGTTGCCGAGTGGTTGAACACCGGGGAGCTGTTTTTT,CSVAEWLNTGELFF
TRBJ2-3,TRBD2,many,TRBV7-9,16,TGTGCCAGCAGCTCGACTAGCGGGAGGGGCACAGATACGCAGTATTTT,CASSSTSGRGTDTQYF
TRBJ2-1,TRBD2,NA,TRBV24-1,15,TGTGCCACCAGTCCCGCGGGAGAGGGTGTGAATGAGCAGTTCTTC,CATSPAGEGVNEQFF
TRBJ2-7,TRBD2,NA,TRBV5-1,16,TGCGCCAGCAGCTTGTCCGGCACCAGGGAGGGGTACGAGCAGTACTTC,CASSLSGTREGYEQYF
TRBJ2-7,NA,many,TRBV12-3/TRBV12-4,14,TGTGCCAGCAGAGGACAGCCGTCGTCCTACGAGCAGTACTTC,CASRGQPSSYEQYF
TRBJ1-4,NA,many,TRBV7-8,15,TGTGCCAGCAGCTCGGACGGTGGTTACGGGGAAAAACTGTTTTTT,CASSSDGGYGEKLFF
TRBJ2-1,TRBD1,few,TRBV7-9,14,TGTGCCAGCAGCTACAGGGGGACCTACAATGAGCAGTTCTTC,CASSYRGTYNEQFF
TRBJ2-3,TRBD2,many,TRBV15,13,TGTGCGGCACGACTAGCGGGAGGAGATACGCAGTATTTT,CAARLAGGDTQYF
TRBJ2-2,NA,NA,TRBV19,15,TGTGCCAGTAAGGCCGGGACTCGCAACACCGGGGAGCTGTTTTTT,CASKAGTRNTGELFF
TRBJ2-7,TRBD2,NA,TRBV28,14,TGTGCCAGCAGTCTCGGACTAGCGTCCAGCGAGCAGTACTTC,CASSLGLASSEQYF
TRBJ1-5,TRBD1,many,TRBV28,14,TGTGCCAGCAGCCCCGGACAGGGGGCGGTGTCCCAGCATTTT,CASSPGQGAVSQHF
TRBJ1-6,NA,many,TRBV6-1,14,TGTGCCAGCAGTGGGGGAACGGATAATTCACCCCTCCACTTT,CASSGGTDNSPLHF
TRBJ2-2,NA,many,TRBV7-3,15,TGTGCCAGCAGCTTGGGTGGCCTTTTAGGCGGGGAGCTGTTTTTT,CASSLGGLLGGELFF
TRBJ1-2,TRBD1,NA,TRBV10-3,15,TGTGCCATCAGTGAAGGGGGCAGATATCTTTATGGCTACACCTTC,CAISEGGRYLYGYTF
TRBJ2-1,NA,NA,TRBV7-3,17,TGTGCCAGCAGCTTAACAGGGGCCCGTGTAAGCGGCAATGAGCAGTTCTTC,CASSLTGARVSGNEQFF
TRBJ2-2,NA,few,TRBV11-2,13,TGTGCCAGCAGCTTAGGTCGCACCGGGGAGCTGTTTTTT,CASSLGRTGELFF
TRBJ1-6,TRBD1,few,TRBV5-4,15,TGTGCCAGCAGCTTTGAGGGACAGGGGCGTTCACCCCTCCACTTT,CASSFEGQGRSPLHF
TRBJ2-2,NA,many,TRBV7-3,13,TGTGCCAGCAGCTCCGATGGGGCCGGGGAGCTGTTTTTT,CASSSDGAGELFF
TRBJ1-2,TRBD1,NA,TRBV12-3/TRBV12-4,16,TGTGCCAGCAGTTCCTCCGCCAGGGGGCAGGACTATGGCTACACCTTC,CASSSSARGQDYGYTF
TRBJ1-5,NA,NA,TRBV19,16,TGTGCCCCTTCCCTTAGGGGGGGGCAGCGCAATCAGCCCCAGCATTTT,CAPSLRGGQRNQPQHF
TRBJ2-7,NA,NA,TRBV5-6,16,TGTGCCAGCAGCCCTAGCCCAGTACCCTACTCCTACGAGCAGTACTTC,CASSPSPVPYSYEQYF
TRBJ1-5,NA,many,TRBV19,14,TGTGCCACCTCTGACGAACCCAGCAATCAGCCCCAGCATTTT,CATSDEPSNQPQHF
TRBJ2-1,NA,many,TRBV7-3,13,TGTGCCAGCAGCTTAAGGGATAGTGGTCAGCAGTTCTTC,CASSLRDSGQQFF
TRBJ2-7,NA,NA,TRBV3-1,14,TGTGCCAGCAGCCAAGAACCCAGGGCCTACGAGCAGTACTTC,CASSQEPRAYEQYF
TRBJ2-5,NA,many,TRBV20-1,12,TGCAGTGCTATACAGGGGGAGGGGGCCCAGTACTTC,CSAIQGEGAQYF
TRBJ2-7,TRBD2,many,TRBV13,15,TGTGCCAGCAGCCCCCGTGGTAGCGGGATCTACGAGCAGTACTTC,CASSPRGSGIYEQYF
TRBJ2-1,TRBD2,many,TRBV5-1,14,TGCGCCAGCAGCTTGGAGGGGACTAGCGGGCTGTGGTTCTTC,CASSLEGTSGLWFF
TRBJ2-3,NA,many,TRBV28,15,TGTGCCAGCAGTCAGGACACCTTAGTGGCAGATACGCAGTATTTT,CASSQDTLVADTQYF
TRBJ2-5,NA,many,TRBV19,14,TGTGCCAGTAGTATAAGGGGGGCCCAAGAGACCCAGTACTTC,CASSIRGAQETQYF
TRBJ2-1,NA,many,TRBV10-3,14,TGTGCCATCAGTGACGCAACACGGGGTGGTGAGCAGTTCTTC,CAISDATRGGEQFF
TRBJ2-5,NA,once,TRBV7-2,12,TGTGCCAGGAGCTCTTATGTGGGCGAGGGGTACTTC,CARSSYVGEGYF
TRBJ2-3,NA,NA,TRBV6-1,14,TGTGCCAGCCGGCGGGCAGGGTACTCTGATACGCAGTATTTT,CASRRAGYSDTQYF
TRBJ2-5,NA,many,TRBV7-2,15,TGTGCCAGCAGCTTAGTGGGCAGCCCTCAAGAGACCCAGTACTTC,CASSLVGSPQETQYF
TRBJ2-7,NA,NA,TRBV28,14,TGTGCCAGCAGTCCCTGGGGCAGTCCCTACGAGCAGTACTTC,CASSPWGSPYEQYF
TRBJ2-2,TRBD1,NA,TRBV28,16,TGTGCCAGCAGTTCTCCGGACAGGGCGAACACCGGGGAGCTGTTTTTT,CASSSPDRANTGELFF
TRBJ2-1,NA,many,TRBV7-9,18,TGTGCCAGCAGCTTACGTTCTTGGTCCGGGGAAGGGGCCAATGAGCAGTTCTTC,CASSLRSWSGEGANEQFF
TRBJ2-3,NA,NA,TRBV24-1,15,TGTGCCACCAGTGAAGCCGGGGCCGGCACAGATACGCAGTATTTT,CATSEAGAGTDTQYF
TRBJ1-1,NA,many,TRBV7-2,14,TGTGCCAGCAGCTTTTCGGCCCTGAACACTGAAGCTTTCTTT,CASSFSALNTEAFF
TRBJ2-7,TRBD2,NA,TRBV5-6,14,TGTGCCAGCAGCTCCCTCGGGGGGACGGGCGAGCAGTACTTC,CASSSLGGTGEQYF
TRBJ1-1,NA,few,TRBV5-4,14,TGTGCCAGCAGTATATCCGCCCAGGACACTGAAGCTTTCTTT,CASSISAQDTEAFF
TRBJ2-1,NA,few,TRBV19,15,TGTGCCAGTAGTGCCCGGGACTCCTCCAACAATGAGCAGTTCTTC,CASSARDSSNNEQFF
TRBJ2-7,NA,few,TRBV29-1,13,TGCAGCGTGCGGGACGCGCGGTTGTACGAGCAGTACTTC,CSVRDARLYEQYF